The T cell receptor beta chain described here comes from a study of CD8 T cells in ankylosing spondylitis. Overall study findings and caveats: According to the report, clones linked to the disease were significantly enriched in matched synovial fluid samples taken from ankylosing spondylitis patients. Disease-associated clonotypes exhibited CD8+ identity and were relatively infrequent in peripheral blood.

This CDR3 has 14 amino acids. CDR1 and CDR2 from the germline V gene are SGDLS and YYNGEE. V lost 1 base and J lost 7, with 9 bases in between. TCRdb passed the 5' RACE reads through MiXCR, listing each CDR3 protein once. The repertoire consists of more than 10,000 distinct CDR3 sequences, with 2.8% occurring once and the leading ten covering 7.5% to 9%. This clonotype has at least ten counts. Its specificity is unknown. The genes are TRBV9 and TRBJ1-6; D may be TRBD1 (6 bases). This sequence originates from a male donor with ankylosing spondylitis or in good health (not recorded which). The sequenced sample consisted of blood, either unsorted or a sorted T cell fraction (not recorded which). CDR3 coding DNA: TGTGCCAGCAGCGTAAGACAGGTGAATTCACCCCTCCACTTT. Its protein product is CASSVRQVNSPLHF.